Following are 26 T cell receptor beta chains from one sample sequenced in a study of T cells expressing NK-cell markers. TCRdb reprocessed the 5' RACE reads, with one entry per CDR3 protein and no DNA. This sample's clone table lists around 550,000 distinct CDR3 sequences. The sequencing input was blood T cells: a sorted CD56 or NKG2C T cell subset, CD4+ or CD8+ T cells, or bulk PBMC T cells (not recorded which). Receptors were obtained from a man aged 18 to 35 in good health.

The chain's CDR3 is CSASRDRGRQPQHF. The chain is built from TRBV20-1 and TRBJ1-5; lacking DNA, the TRBD1 call made by TCRdb goes unchecked. Germline CDR1 reads DFQATT; CDR2 reads SNEGSKA (reference sequence). The CDR3 length is 14 residues.

The CDR3 loop reads CASSLFDRGDEQFF. V gene TRBV28 combines with J gene TRBJ2-1; TCRdb picks TRBD1, but there is no DNA to check that call. The length of the CDR3 is 14 residues. CDR1 is MDHEN, CDR2 SYDVKM, per germline.

The chain couples TRBV12-3 or TRBV12-4 to TRBJ2-1; lacking DNA, the TRBD1 call made by TCRdb goes unchecked. This CDR3 region has 14 residues. The CDR3 spells CASGTGGIENEQFF.

The rearrangement uses TRBV20-1 and TRBJ1-2; the D call of TRBD1 rests on TCRdb alone, since no DNA is present to check it. The CDR3 runs to 14 residues. Germline V lookup: CDR1 DFQATT, CDR2 SNEGSKA (reference sequence). CDR3 sequence: CSASQGDVRYGYTF.

The chain employs TRBV10-3 and TRBJ1-2. This CDR3 contains 13 residues. Per germline, CDR1 ENHRY and CDR2 SYGVKD. The chain's CDR3 is CAISLGQNYGYTF.

The chain recombines TRBV12-3 or TRBV12-4 with TRBJ1-1. The CDR3 sequence is 11 residues long. The CDR3 spells CASSRNIEAFF.

The chain combines TRBV12-3 or TRBV12-4 with TRBJ2-1; TCRdb outputs TRBD1, but without DNA this stays unchecked. The CDR3 totals 17 residues. The CDR3: CASSRKSRTGGYNEQFF.

The CDR3 region is CASSGGSGYRGYTF. The chain uses TRBV7-2 and TRBJ1-2; TCRdb's D call, TRBD1, is unchecked because there is no DNA. This CDR3 has 14 residues. Germline CDR1 SGHTA, CDR2 FQGNSA.

The chain links TRBV18 to TRBJ2-1. There are 14 residues in the CDR3. Germline-derived CDR1 and CDR2 are KGHSH and LQKENI. CDR3 region: CASQLIRNTNEQFF.

This chain joins TRBV28 and TRBJ2-1; no DNA is available, so the TRBD2 call from TCRdb remains unchecked. This CDR3 contains 17 residues. The germline CDR1 and CDR2 sequences are MDHEN and SYDVKM. The CDR3 region is CASSFVFAGGPLGEQFF.

The chain uses TRBV12-3 or TRBV12-4 and TRBJ2-7; checking the TCRdb D call of TRBD2 is not possible without DNA. The CDR3 is 16 amino acids. CDR3: CASSKPGLAGLKEQYF.

The chain carries TRBV6-5 and TRBJ1-4; TCRdb reports TRBD1, a call that lacks DNA to check it against. The CDR3 loop spans 14 amino acids. Germline V CDR1 and CDR2: MNHEY, SVGAGI. CDR3 protein: CASSLTGVNEKLFF.

The V gene is TRBV20-1, the J gene TRBJ2-1; TCRdb picks TRBD2, but there is no DNA to check that call. The length of the CDR3 is 14 residues. Germline V lookup: CDR1 DFQATT, CDR2 SNEGSKA (reference sequence). CDR3 residues: CSARLGGSLDEQFF.

The chain links TRBV4-2 to TRBJ2-3; the TCRdb call, TRBD2, lacks DNA for checking. CDR1 LGHNA and CDR2 YNFKEQ come from the germline V gene. The CDR3 covers 16 residues. Here the CDR3 reads CASSQPLAGVTDTQYF.

This sequence joins TRBV29-1 and TRBJ2-5. Germline V gives CDR1 SQVTM, CDR2 ANQGSEA. The CDR3 has 13 residues. This CDR3 reads CSVSIAVAETQYF. Together with reference TRBV29-1 and TRBJ2-5, the CDR3 gives the full variable domain: SAVISQKPSRDICQRGTSLTIQCQVDSQVTMMFWYRQQPGQSLTLIATANQGSEATYESGFVIDKFPISRPNLTFSTLTVSNMSPEDSSIYLCSVSIAVAETQYFGPGTRLLVL.

This sequence joins TRBV6-1 and TRBJ2-7; TCRdb calls TRBD2, which cannot be checked without DNA. The germline CDR1 and CDR2 sequences are MNHNS and SASEGT. The CDR3 totals 15 residues. CDR3 amino acids: CASSALPSLGYEQYF.

The chain uses TRBV7-2 and TRBJ2-7; TCRdb proposes TRBD2, but this gene call is untestable without DNA. This CDR3 contains 14 residues. Germline V CDR1 and CDR2: SGHTA, FQGNSA. This CDR3 reads CASSLVGRDYEQYF.

The rearrangement joins TRBV20-1 to TRBJ2-2; the D call from TCRdb, TRBD1, cannot be confirmed without DNA. Per germline, CDR1 DFQATT and CDR2 SNEGSKA (reference sequence). CDR3 length equals 15 residues. The CDR3 protein is CSARGFSRGTGELFF.

V is TRBV20-1 and J is TRBJ2-3; TCRdb reports TRBD2, a call that lacks DNA to check it against. Germline CDR1 and CDR2: DFQATT and SNEGSKA (reference sequence). This CDR3 is built from 17 residues. CDR3 sequence reads: CSDTDSGLAHSTDTQYF.

The chain recombines TRBV3-1 with TRBJ2-1; absent DNA, TCRdb's TRBD1 call cannot be checked. This CDR3 has 14 residues. Per the germline V gene, CDR1 is LGHDT and CDR2 is YNNKEL (reference sequence). The CDR3: CASSRVGGANEQFF.

The chain couples TRBV20-1 to TRBJ2-4. In germline, CDR1 is DFQATT, CDR2 SNEGSKA (reference sequence). CDR3 length equals 13 residues. CDR3 protein: CSATQDARDIQYF.

The chain has TRBV5-6 and TRBJ2-2; with no DNA, the TCRdb D assignment of TRBD2 cannot be verified. Germline V gives CDR1 SGHDT, CDR2 YYEEEE. This CDR3 has 20 residues. The CDR3 sequence: CASSLDSGRTSGSSIGELFF.

Here the CDR3 reads CASTPSGDTQYF. V is TRBV28 and J is TRBJ2-3; as DNA is missing, the TRBD1 call by TCRdb cannot be tested. The germline gives CDR1 MDHEN, CDR2 SYDVKM. The CDR3 extends over 12 amino acids.

This chain joins TRBV5-1 and TRBJ1-1. The CDR3 totals 14 residues. Germline V gives CDR1 SGHRS, CDR2 YFSETQ. The CDR3 region is CASSLGDGSPEAFF.

The rearrangement uses TRBV24-1 and TRBJ2-1; the TCRdb call, TRBD1, lacks DNA for checking. The germline V gene encodes CDR1 KGHDR and CDR2 SFDVKD. The CDR3 is 16 residues long. The CDR3 sequence is CATSDPGQGAYNEQFF.

The genes are TRBV6-1 and TRBJ2-1; no DNA is available, so the TRBD1 call from TCRdb remains unchecked. The CDR3 extends over 15 amino acids. The V gene's germline CDR1 is MNHNS and CDR2 SASEGT. CDR3 loop: CASSESGVSYNEQFF.